This entry concerns a single T cell receptor (beta chain). Its antigen is not known. TCRdb's copy holds only in-frame clones and misses some; the assay was immunoSEQ multiplex PCR. The sample gives 120,000 to 150,000 clones, over 80% of which show up once; approximately 3.9% is in the top ten. These data belong to a study of T cell responses to AZD1222 COVID-19 vaccine. Study-level findings and limits: Distributed over spike, vaccine-associated CD4 TCRs predominated at 160-218 and 743-854. The reported proportion of spike-specific TCRs targeting unmutated variant regions was nearly half.

With 2 bases clipped from V and 3 bases from J, the junction kept 2 bases outside the gene matches. The CDR3 loop spans 15 amino acids. CDR1 is SGHTS and CDR2 is YDEGEE in the germline V gene. The analysis combined second doses at about 4 or about 12 weeks. The sequence was collected from an adult who received the AZD1222 COVID-19 vaccine. The source material was peripheral blood, sampled 28 days after the second AZD1222 dose. This chain connects TRBV5-8 to TRBJ2-3, with 11 positions matching TRBD2. The CDR3 region has the DNA TGTGCCAGCAGCTTACCTAGCGGGGGGACAGATACGCAGTATTTT. Protein product: CASSLPSGGTDTQYF.